This is a list of T cell receptor beta chains from one sample in a study of CD8+ T cells in alopecia areata. Clones were read by immunoSEQ multiplex PCR, and TCRdb kept only the in-frame ones, dropping some. The sample lists about 180,000 clones, about 55% occurring once. This specimen consisted of CD8+ T cells sorted from blood, obtained at week 24, from a patient treated with tofacitinib. All receptors come from a human donor with alopecia areata. CDR3s leave out the opening cysteine and the closing phenylalanine or tryptophan. The order of the fields is clone size, V gene, J gene, CDR3 protein. The size field is filled for only some rows; it gives once, few, many or a size class.

>few|TRBV29-1|TRBJ1-2
SARGGTNYGYT
>-|TRBV30|TRBJ2-7
AWSEGESREQY
>few|TRBV30|TRBJ1-1
AWSVGVGLNTEAF
>few|TRBV9|TRBJ2-2
ASSPNTGELF
>few|TRBV11-2|TRBJ2-6
ASSLVESSGANVLT
>-|TRBV7-2|TRBJ1-2
ASSLAPPRGPANYGYT
>once|TRBV6-4|TRBJ2-3
ASSESLGGKRDTQY
>-|TRBV5-1|TRBJ2-7
ASSLGAGSRTYEQY
>few|TRBV29-1|TRBJ2-3
SVQLAGPSTDTQY
>-|TRBV20-1|TRBJ2-1
SARDINEQF
>few|TRBV30|TRBJ2-7
AWGGRASNEQY
>-|TRBV5-6|TRBJ1-5
ASSFTGRGQPQH
>-|TRBV29-1|TRBJ2-3
SVARGQRAGRTDTQY
>few|TRBV11-2|TRBJ2-7
ASSLTPASVEQY
>-|TRBV19|TRBJ2-5
ASSATSGLETQY
>-|TRBV11-2|TRBJ2-7
ASSFSGGLGYEQY
>-|TRBV29-1|-
SVVLTEGGTEQY
>-|TRBV15|TRBJ2-7
ATSRGNLEQY
>-|TRBV29-1|TRBJ2-5
SVPAAGETQY
>-|TRBV30|TRBJ2-6
AWTSPGRGLAGANVLT
>few|TRBV19|TRBJ2-2
ASSSTPNTGELF
>-|TRBV27|TRBJ1-4
ASSFGGEKLF
>-|TRBV7-8|TRBJ2-7
ASSPGTGAGYEQY
>-|TRBV25-1|TRBJ2-7
ASRHSYEQY
>-|TRBV30|TRBJ2-7
AWSRDSVTYEQY
>-|TRBV4-3|TRBJ1-1
ASSQGRGNTEAF
>few|TRBV9|TRBJ1-1
ASSVGTGGTEAF
>-|TRBV10-3|TRBJ2-1
ASRDYNNEQF
>-|TRBV4-1|TRBJ2-2
ASSHLTGTGELF
>-|TRBV6-5|TRBJ2-1
ASSYVGVDEQF
>few|TRBV19|TRBJ2-7
ASSMPDREYEQY
>-|TRBV29-1|TRBJ1-2
SVEVLDRDRGYGYT
>few|TRBV29-1|TRBJ2-7
SVELTGASYEQY
>-|TRBV2|TRBJ2-1
ASSETSGGTNEQF
>few|TRBV6-5|TRBJ1-1
ASSLGQGATEAF
>few|TRBV18|TRBJ2-1
ASSPPAVKRDNEQF
>few|TRBV7-6|TRBJ2-1
ASSSGSYNEQF
>-|TRBV29-1|TRBJ1-1
SVVTGEAF
>-|TRBV29-1|TRBJ2-7
SVVGGTGATKSSYEQY
>-|TRBV30|TRBJ2-1
AWSVSGDIYNEQF
>few|TRBV11-2|TRBJ2-6
ASSPKGGTASGANVLT
>few|TRBV5-6|TRBJ1-1
ASSWATGRTEAF
>few|TRBV27|TRBJ2-2
ASSLVSTGELF
>-|TRBV13|TRBJ1-5
ASSLSPRGPQH
>-|TRBV30|TRBJ2-5
AWSRSGGGQETQY
>-|TRBV14|TRBJ2-1
ASSQTVRTQQF
>-|TRBV7-2|TRBJ2-7
ASRNTGSAYEQY
>-|TRBV18|TRBJ2-7
ASSPADRASYEQY
>-|TRBV5-6|TRBJ2-7
ASSRGYEQY
>-|TRBV9|TRBJ1-2
ASSGTKQGANYGYT
>few|TRBV12-5|TRBJ1-5
ASGRPNQPQH
>-|TRBV27|TRBJ2-1
ASSNYSTGYYNEQF
>-|TRBV19|TRBJ2-1
ASSPTAGNEQF
>-|TRBV19|TRBJ2-3
ASSEDTDTQY